A selection of T cell receptor beta chains follows, all from one sample in a study of blood T cell repertoires in COVID-19. Sequencing was performed with immunoSEQ multiplex PCR; in TCRdb, only in-frame clones are kept and a portion is missing. The profile shows around 34,000 clones, 75% to 90% of them singletons. Sequenced: peripheral blood. These receptor sequences come from a woman between 70 and 85 years old with acute or convalescent COVID-19. Each CDR3 is given with its conserved first and last residue. A D gene is named only where the DNA matches it firmly. Clone sizes are given selectively: once, few, many, or a class where the clone is expanded.

j_gene,v_gene,abundance,d_gene,CDR3nt,CDR3aa
TRBJ1-2,TRBV18,NA,NA,TGTGCCAGCTCACCCCTGGGGGGGAACCGCTATGGCTACACCTTC,CASSPLGGNRYGYTF
TRBJ1-6,TRBV7-8,NA,NA,TGTGCCAGCAGCTTACAGGGGTCAAATTCACCCCTCCACTTT,CASSLQGSNSPLHF
TRBJ2-2,TRBV18,NA,TRBD2,TGTGCCAGCTCACTACGGACTAGCGGGAGGACCTCACGGAACACCGGGGAGCTGTTTTTT,CASSLRTSGRTSRNTGELFF
TRBJ2-1,TRBV28,NA,TRBD1,TGTGCCAGCAGTTTATGGGGCCGGGACAGGGGCTACAATGAGCAGTTCTTC,CASSLWGRDRGYNEQFF
TRBJ2-5,TRBV7-2,NA,TRBD2,TGTGCCAGCAGCAGTAGCGGGGGACCTCGTGCGAATCAAGAGACCCAGTACTTC,CASSSSGGPRANQETQYF
TRBJ2-2,TRBV11-3,NA,NA,TGTGCCAGCACCAGCGGGACCGGGGAGCTGTTTTTT,CASTSGTGELFF
TRBJ1-5,TRBV10-3,NA,NA,TGTGCCATCAGTCCGGAGGGGAATCAGCCCCAGCATTTT,CAISPEGNQPQHF
TRBJ2-1,TRBV20-1,NA,NA,TGCAGTGCTAGTAGGGGGGAGCAGTTCTTC,CSASRGEQFF
TRBJ2-7,TRBV7-6,NA,TRBD1,TGTGCCAGCAGCGCCTCGGGACAGGGTCACTACGAGCAGTACTTC,CASSASGQGHYEQYF
TRBJ2-5,TRBV5-4,NA,NA,TGTGCCAGCAGCGTAGACAGAGTCGACGAGACCCAGTACTTC,CASSVDRVDETQYF
TRBJ2-3,TRBV15,NA,TRBD1,TGTGCCACCAGCAGAGATAAGGGACAGGCCACAGATACGCAGTATTTT,CATSRDKGQATDTQYF
TRBJ2-7,TRBV18,NA,NA,TGTGCCAGCTCACCACGGCAGGGACGACAGGACGAGCAGTACTTC,CASSPRQGRQDEQYF
TRBJ1-1,TRBV5-1,once,NA,TGCGCCAGCAGCCTTCAGGGAGGTACTGAAGCTTTCTTT,CASSLQGGTEAFF
TRBJ2-7,TRBV4-1,NA,NA,TGCGCCAGCAGCCAAGCCACCGGGACATCATCTTACGAGCAGTACTTC,CASSQATGTSSYEQYF
TRBJ2-5,TRBV5-1,NA,TRBD1,TGCGCCAGCGGACAGGGCCAAGAGACCCAGTACTTC,CASGQGQETQYF
TRBJ2-7,TRBV18,NA,TRBD1,TGTGCCAGCTCACGAGGACAGGACTCCTACGAGCAGTACTTC,CASSRGQDSYEQYF
TRBJ2-3,TRBV6-5,NA,TRBD1,TGTGCCAGCAGTTCCTCCCCGGGACAGGGGGCACATACGCAGTATTTT,CASSSSPGQGAHTQYF
TRBJ2-1,TRBV28,NA,NA,TGTGCCAGCAGTTACAACAGGGCTACCTACAATGAGCAGTTCTTC,CASSYNRATYNEQFF
TRBJ2-7,TRBV2,NA,TRBD2,TGTGCCAGCAGTGAAGCAAGGACTAGGTTAGGCGAGCAGTACTTC,CASSEARTRLGEQYF
TRBJ2-1,TRBV6-6,NA,NA,TGTGCCAGCAGTTTTCGTGACAGAACGTACAATGAGCAGTTCTTC,CASSFRDRTYNEQFF
TRBJ1-1,TRBV4-2,NA,NA,TGTGCCAGCAGCTCAGGGTCTGGTGGGGACACTGAAGCTTTCTTT,CASSSGSGGDTEAFF
TRBJ1-5,TRBV3-1/TRBV3-2,NA,TRBD1,TGTGCCAGCAGCCAACGGGACAGCGATCAGCCCCAGCATTTT,CASSQRDSDQPQHF
TRBJ1-2,TRBV11-2,NA,NA,TGTGCCAGCAGCTACCCCGGACTGGGAATAGGCTACACCTTC,CASSYPGLGIGYTF
TRBJ2-7,TRBV6-6,NA,TRBD2,TGTGCCAGCAGTCAACTAGCGGGGGGTCTCCACGAGCAGTACTTC,CASSQLAGGLHEQYF
TRBJ2-2,TRBV25-1,large,NA,TGTGCCAGCTCACTATCGACCGGGGAGCTGTTTTTT,CASSLSTGELFF
TRBJ2-2,TRBV15,few,NA,TGTGCCACCAGCAGAGATGAGATCGGGGAGCTGTTTTTT,CATSRDEIGELFF
TRBJ1-2,TRBV27,few,NA,TGTGCCAGCGGCTTCCTCGGGGGCTATGGCTACACCTTC,CASGFLGGYGYTF